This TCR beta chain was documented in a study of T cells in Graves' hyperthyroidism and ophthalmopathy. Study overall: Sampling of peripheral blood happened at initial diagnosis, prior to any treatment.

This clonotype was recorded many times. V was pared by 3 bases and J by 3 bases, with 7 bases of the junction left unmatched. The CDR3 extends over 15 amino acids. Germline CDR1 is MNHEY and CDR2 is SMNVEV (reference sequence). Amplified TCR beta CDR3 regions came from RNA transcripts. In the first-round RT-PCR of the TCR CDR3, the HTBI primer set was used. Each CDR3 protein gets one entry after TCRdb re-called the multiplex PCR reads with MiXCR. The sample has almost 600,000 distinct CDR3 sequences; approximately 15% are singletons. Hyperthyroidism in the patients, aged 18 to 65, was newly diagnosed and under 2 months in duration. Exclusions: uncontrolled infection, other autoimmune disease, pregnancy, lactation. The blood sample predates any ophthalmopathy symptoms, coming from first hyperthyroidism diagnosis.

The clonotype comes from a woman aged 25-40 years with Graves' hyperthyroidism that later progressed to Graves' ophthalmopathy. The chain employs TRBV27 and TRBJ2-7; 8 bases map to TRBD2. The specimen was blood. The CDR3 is CASSFGGRLDYEQYF. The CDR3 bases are TGTGCCAGCAGTTTTGGCGGGAGGTTGGACTACGAGCAGTACTTC.